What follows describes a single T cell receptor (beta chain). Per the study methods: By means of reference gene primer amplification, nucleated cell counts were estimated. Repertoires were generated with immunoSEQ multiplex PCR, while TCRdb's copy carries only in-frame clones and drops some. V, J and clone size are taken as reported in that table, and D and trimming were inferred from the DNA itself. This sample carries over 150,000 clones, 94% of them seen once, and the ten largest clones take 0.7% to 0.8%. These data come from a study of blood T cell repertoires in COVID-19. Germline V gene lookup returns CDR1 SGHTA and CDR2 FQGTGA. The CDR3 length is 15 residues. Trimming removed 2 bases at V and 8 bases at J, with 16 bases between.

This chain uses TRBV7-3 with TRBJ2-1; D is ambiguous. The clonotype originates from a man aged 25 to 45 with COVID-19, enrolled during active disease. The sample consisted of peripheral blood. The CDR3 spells CASSLDNGGFDEQFF. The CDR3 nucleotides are TGTGCCAGCAGCTTAGACAACGGTGGGTTTGATGAGCAGTTCTTC.